This TCR beta chain originates from a study of OX40 agonist ivuxolimab in advanced cancers. Background for the entire study: Ivuxolimab was a fully human IgG2 agonistic monoclonal antibody targeting the costimulatory receptor OX40 (CD134). Prior anti-PD-1, anti-PD-L1 or anti-CTLA-4 therapy was permitted, and approximately 39% of dose-escalation patients had received checkpoint inhibitors. The paper describes the monotherapy dose-escalation part (N of about 57 patients) of the phase I trial of ivuxolimab. Three dose-escalation patients achieved partial responses, one with hepatocellular carcinoma and two with cutaneous melanoma. Intravenous ivuxolimab was administered to patients every 2 weeks at six dose levels: 0.01, 0.1, 0.3, 1.5, 3 and 10 mg/kg. Among the roughly 52 dose-escalation patients, approximately 20 had hepatocellular carcinoma, roughly 15 melanoma, 9 renal cell carcinoma and 9 head and neck cancer. In the dose-escalation cohort, 82.7% of patients were male, and the mean age was approximately 60 years, with a range of about 20 to 79. The purpose of peripheral TCRbeta sequencing was to test whether ivuxolimab changed TCR sequence diversity and led to clonal T-cell expansion. General findings and caveats noted by the study authors: The antigen specificity of the peripheral T cells that underwent clonal expansion was not determined. In partial responders in the 0.1-3.0 mg/kg groups, normalized peripheral clonal expansion was found to be among the lowest, especially among CD8+ T cells. After ivuxolimab, more expanded clones were found on average in CD8+ T cells than in CD4+ T cells. Low levels of normalized T-cell clonal expansion were also seen in some patients who did not respond. At doses of 0.1 to 3.0 mg/kg, clonal expansion of both CD4+ and CD8+ blood T cells was observed from baseline to week 6.

Patients with autoimmune disease history or receiving systemic immunosuppression were excluded from the trial. Peripheral blood for TCR sequencing was collected from all dose cohorts at baseline, on cycle 4 day 1, and on cycle 7 day 1. The samples were taken from a phase I, first-in-human, multicenter, open-label dose-escalation trial of ivuxolimab. Adults with locally advanced or metastatic melanoma, renal cell, hepatocellular, or head and neck squamous cell carcinoma were enrolled in the trial. CD4+ and CD8+ T cells were sorted separately from peripheral blood before TCR sequencing. From cysteine to phenylalanine, the CDR3 is 15 amino acids long. CDR3 DNA is the only sequence kept; it has 45 bases, read in frame from the first base. Here V drops 2 bases and J drops 8 bases, and the junction holds 6 bases not matched to any gene. Taken from the germline V gene (reference sequence), the CDR1 and CDR2 loops are WNHNN and SYGVQD.

Comment on this clone: Its binding antigen is unknown. No base-level quality is on record; no much larger clone is a single base apart.

To sequence the TCRbeta CDR3 region, genomic DNA was isolated from the sorted cells. The immunoSEQ Assay was used for sequencing of TCRbeta CDR3 regions. TCRdb re-hosts the immuneACCESS table, in-frame sequences only. Its copies lack some clones; in the studies checked, an unresolved V gene accounts for under half of them, and the cause for the rest is not known. Here the sample has about 26,000 clones; roughly 77% occur a single time. Roughly 33% of the sample belongs to the ten largest clones. This sample comprised CD4+ or CD8+ T cells sorted from blood, obtained in a trial of the OX40 agonist ivuxolimab. The chain employs TRBV10-1 and TRBJ2-1, with 10 junctional bases fitting TRBD2. The receptor was derived from an adult with an advanced solid tumor such as melanoma, head and neck, liver or kidney cancer. At the DNA level, the sequence is TGCGCCAGCAGTGAGAGCGGGGGGGCCTCCGATGAGCAGTTCTTC. The encoded protein is CASSESGGASDEQFF.